This T cell receptor beta chain was retrieved from a study of CD8 T cells in Susac syndrome. Background on the study: When blood was drawn, patients with Susac syndrome were on intravenous immunoglobulin alone, on corticosteroids, or therapy-naive.

The CDR3 has 13 residues. Germline CDR1 is MNHEY and CDR2 is SVGEGT. The V end was cut by 5 bases, the J end by 2 bases, with 9 bases between. Random hexamers served to reverse transcribe roughly 0.45 to 1 ug RNA. Coverage of TCR beta CDR3 amplification by immunoSEQ multiplex PCR extended to 54 Vbeta and 13 Jbeta. TCRdb recomputed calls from the immunoSEQ multiplex PCR reads with MiXCR, one row per CDR3 protein. The data contain 170,000 or so distinct CDR3 sequences, around 96% of them singletons. Sequencing targeted TCR beta in T cells from blood (CD8+ and CD4+). This sequence originates from a human donor with Susac syndrome. The V and J genes are TRBV6-2 or TRBV6-3 and TRBJ1-1, with D unresolved. Sequencing input: CD4+ T cells from PBMCs. This chain's CDR3 is CASSLKLNTEAFF. The CDR3 DNA follows: TGTGCCAGCAGTCTTAAACTAAACACTGAAGCTTTCTTT.